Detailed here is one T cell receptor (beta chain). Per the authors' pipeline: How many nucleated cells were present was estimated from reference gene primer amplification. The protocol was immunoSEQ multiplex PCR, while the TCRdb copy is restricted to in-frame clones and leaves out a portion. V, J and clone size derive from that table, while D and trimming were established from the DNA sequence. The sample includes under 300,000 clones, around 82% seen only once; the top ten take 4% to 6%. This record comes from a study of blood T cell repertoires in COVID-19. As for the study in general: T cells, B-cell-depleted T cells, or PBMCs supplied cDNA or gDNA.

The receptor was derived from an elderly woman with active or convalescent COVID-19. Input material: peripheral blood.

The CDR3 loop is CASSLVFGPGSNEKLFF. In DNA, the CDR3 is TGTGCCAGCAGCTTAGTCTTTGGGCCCGGTTCTAATGAAAAACTGTTTTTT. This chain joins TRBV7-8 and TRBJ1-4; D is unresolved. The germline gives CDR1 SGHVS, CDR2 FQNEAQ. This CDR3 spans 17 amino acids. V gave up 1 base and J gave up 3 bases, with 15 bases separating them. Together with reference TRBV7-8 and TRBJ1-4, the CDR3 gives the full variable domain: GAGVSQSPRYKVAKRGQDVALRCDPISGHVSLFWYQQALGQGPEFLTYFQNEAQLDKSGLPSDRFFAERPEGSVSTLKIQRTQQEDSAVYLCASSLVFGPGSNEKLFFGSGTQLSVL.